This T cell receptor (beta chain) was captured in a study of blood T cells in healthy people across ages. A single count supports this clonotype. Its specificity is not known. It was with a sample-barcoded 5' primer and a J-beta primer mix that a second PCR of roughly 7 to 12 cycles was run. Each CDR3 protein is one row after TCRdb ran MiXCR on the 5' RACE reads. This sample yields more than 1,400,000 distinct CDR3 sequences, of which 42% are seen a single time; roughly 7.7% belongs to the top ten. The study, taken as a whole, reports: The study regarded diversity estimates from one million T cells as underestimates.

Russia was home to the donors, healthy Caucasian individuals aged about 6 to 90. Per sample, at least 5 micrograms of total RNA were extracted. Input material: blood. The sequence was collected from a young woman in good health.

The CDR3 here is CASSQHLDPSNQPQHF. The CDR3, as DNA: TGCGCCAGCAGCCAACACCTAGATCCGAGCAATCAGCCCCAGCATTTT. The genes are TRBV4-1 and TRBJ1-5; D call uncertain. Germline loops: CDR1 MGHRA, CDR2 YSYEKL. The V and J ends lost 2 bases and 1 base respectively, with 12 bases between them. The CDR3 runs to 16 residues.